This T cell receptor beta chain was recorded in a study of blood T cell repertoires in COVID-19. Across the study: There were acute and convalescent COVID-19 samples, and they came from the United States, Italy and Spain. From T cells, B-cell-depleted T cells, or PBMCs came the material, which was cDNA or gDNA.

Source study methods: Amplified reference gene primers provided the basis for estimating nucleated cell counts. Data came from immunoSEQ multiplex PCR; TCRdb stores just in-frame clones and leaves some out. The DNA was the basis for D and trimming; V, J and clone size are from that table. This table holds 70,000 to 90,000 clones, around 90% found once. The CDR3 is 15 amino acids. The V gene lost 3 bases and the J gene lost 12 bases, with 18 bases spanning the gap. The germline V gene has CDR1 LGHDT and CDR2 YNNKEL (reference sequence). Sequencing was done on a sample of peripheral blood. The chain is built from TRBV3-1 (or the pseudogene TRBV3-2) and TRBJ1-6; D not certain. The sequence came from a human donor in a cohort sampled during active COVID-19. The CDR3 DNA sequence: TGTGCCAGCAGCCACGCGGGGATGGGAAAAAAACCCCTCCACTTT. Its protein is CASSHAGMGKKPLHF.